This T cell receptor (beta chain) emerged from a study of cytomegalovirus exposure and HLA in healthy donors. There are a few counts of this clone. Its specificity is not known. This sample also contains other DNA sequences that code for the same CDR3. Vbeta (60) and Jbeta (13) primers were used in the PCR. TCRdb's copy holds only in-frame clones and misses some; the assay was immunoSEQ multiplex PCR. Among about 250,000 clones, roughly 70% were seen once, and the ten largest hold approximately 2.3%. Study conclusions and caveats: Later analysis suggested most CMV-associated TCR beta chains were HLA-restricted.

V lost 5 bases to trimming and J lost 1 base; unmatched junction nucleotides: 4. From germline, CDR1 is MNHEY and CDR2 SMNVEV (reference sequence). The CDR3 totals 14 residues. The chain employs TRBV27 and TRBJ1-1; 7 bases fit TRBD1. Sequenced sample: PBMCs. The TCR comes from a female donor in good health and CMV-seronegative. CDR3 DNA sequence: TGTGCCAGCAGTCCCGGGACAGCGAACACTGAAGCTTTCTTT. Translation: CASSPGTANTEAFF.